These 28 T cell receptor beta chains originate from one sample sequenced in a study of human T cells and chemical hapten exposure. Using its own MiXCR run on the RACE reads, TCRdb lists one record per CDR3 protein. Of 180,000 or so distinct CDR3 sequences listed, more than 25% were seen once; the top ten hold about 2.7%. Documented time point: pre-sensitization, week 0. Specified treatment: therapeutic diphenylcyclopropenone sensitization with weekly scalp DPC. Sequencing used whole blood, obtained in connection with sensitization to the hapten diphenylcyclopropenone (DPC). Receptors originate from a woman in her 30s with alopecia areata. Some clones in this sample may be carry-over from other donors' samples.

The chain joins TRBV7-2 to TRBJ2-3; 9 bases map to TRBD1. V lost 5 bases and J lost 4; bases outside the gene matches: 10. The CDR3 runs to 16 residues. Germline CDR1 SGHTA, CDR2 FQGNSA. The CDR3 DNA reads TGTGCCAGCAGCACCAGGACAGGGGAGTTTGCAGATACGCAGTATTTT. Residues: CASSTRTGEFADTQYF. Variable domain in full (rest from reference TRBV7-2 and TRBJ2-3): GAGVSQSPSNKVTEKGKDVELRCDPISGHTALYWYRQSLGQGLEFLIYFQGNSAPDKSGLPSDRFSAERTGGSVSTLTIQRTQQEDSAVYLCASSTRTGEFADTQYFGPGTRLTVL.

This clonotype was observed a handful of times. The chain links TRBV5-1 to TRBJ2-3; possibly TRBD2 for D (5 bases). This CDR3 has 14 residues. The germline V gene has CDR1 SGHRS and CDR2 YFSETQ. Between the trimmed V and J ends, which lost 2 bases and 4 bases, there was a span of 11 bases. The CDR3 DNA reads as TGCGCCAGCAGCTTAGGACCGCGGGCAGATACGCAGTATTTT. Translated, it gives CASSLGPRADTQYF.

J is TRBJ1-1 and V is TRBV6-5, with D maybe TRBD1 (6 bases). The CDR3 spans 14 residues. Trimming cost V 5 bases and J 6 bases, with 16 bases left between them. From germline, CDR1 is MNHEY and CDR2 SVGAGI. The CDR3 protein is CASSSTGRNAEAFF. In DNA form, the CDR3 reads TGTGCCAGCAGTAGTACAGGGCGAAACGCTGAAGCTTTCTTT.

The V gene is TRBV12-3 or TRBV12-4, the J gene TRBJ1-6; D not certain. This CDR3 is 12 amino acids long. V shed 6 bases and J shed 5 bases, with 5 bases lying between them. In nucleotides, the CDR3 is TGTGCCAGCAGCCGCGATAATTCACCCCTCCACTTT. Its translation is CASSRDNSPLHF.

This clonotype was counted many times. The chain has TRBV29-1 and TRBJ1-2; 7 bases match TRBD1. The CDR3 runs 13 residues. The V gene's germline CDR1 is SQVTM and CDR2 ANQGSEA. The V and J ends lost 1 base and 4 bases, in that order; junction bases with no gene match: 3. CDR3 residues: CSVEAGDSYGYTF. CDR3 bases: TGCAGCGTTGAAGCTGGGGACAGCTATGGCTACACCTTC. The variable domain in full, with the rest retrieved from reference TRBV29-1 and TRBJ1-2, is SAVISQKPSRDICQRGTSLTIQCQVDSQVTMMFWYRQQPGQSLTLIATANQGSEATYESGFVIDKFPISRPNLTFSTLTVSNMSPEDSSIYLCSVEAGDSYGYTFGSGTRLTVV.

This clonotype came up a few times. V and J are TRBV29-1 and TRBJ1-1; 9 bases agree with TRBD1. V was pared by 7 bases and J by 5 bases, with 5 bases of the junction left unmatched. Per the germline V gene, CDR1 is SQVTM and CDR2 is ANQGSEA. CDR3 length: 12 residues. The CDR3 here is CSAWGQGTEAFF. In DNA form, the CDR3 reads TGCAGCGCATGGGGACAGGGAACTGAAGCTTTCTTT.

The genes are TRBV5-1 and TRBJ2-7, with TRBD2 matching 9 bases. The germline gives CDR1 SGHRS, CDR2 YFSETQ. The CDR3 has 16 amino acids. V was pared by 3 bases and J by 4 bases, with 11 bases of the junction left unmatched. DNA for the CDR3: TGCGCCAGCAGCTGGGATTGGCGGGGGGGCTTTTACGAGCAGTACTTC. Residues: CASSWDWRGGFYEQYF.

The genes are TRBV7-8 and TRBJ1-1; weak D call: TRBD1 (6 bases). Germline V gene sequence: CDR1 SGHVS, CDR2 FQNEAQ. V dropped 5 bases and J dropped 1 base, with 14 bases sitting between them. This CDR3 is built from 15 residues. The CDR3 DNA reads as TGTGCCAGCAGCGGGTACAGGGATCGGAACACTGAAGCTTTCTTT. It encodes CASSGYRDRNTEAFF.

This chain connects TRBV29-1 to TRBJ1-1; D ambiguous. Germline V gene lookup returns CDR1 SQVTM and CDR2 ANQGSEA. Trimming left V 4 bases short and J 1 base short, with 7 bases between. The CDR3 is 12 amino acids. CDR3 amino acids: CSVVVRNTEAFF. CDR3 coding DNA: TGCAGCGTTGTTGTACGGAACACTGAAGCTTTCTTT.

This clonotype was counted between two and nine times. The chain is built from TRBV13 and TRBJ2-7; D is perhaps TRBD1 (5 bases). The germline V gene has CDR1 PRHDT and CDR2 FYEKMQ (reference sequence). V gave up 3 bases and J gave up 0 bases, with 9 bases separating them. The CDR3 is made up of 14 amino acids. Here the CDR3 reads CASSFGRASYEQYF. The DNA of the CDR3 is TGTGCCAGCAGCTTTGGCAGGGCCTCCTACGAGCAGTACTTC.

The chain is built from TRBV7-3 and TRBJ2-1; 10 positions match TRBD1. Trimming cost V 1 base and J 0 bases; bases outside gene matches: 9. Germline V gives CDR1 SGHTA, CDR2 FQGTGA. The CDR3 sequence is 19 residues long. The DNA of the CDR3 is TGTGCCAGCAGCTTAATGGGACAGGGGTTTTTAAGCTCCTACAATGAGCAGTTCTTC. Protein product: CASSLMGQGFLSSYNEQFF.

DNA for the CDR3: TGCGCCAGCAGCCAAGATCTGGGCTCGACAGATACGCAGTATTTT. As protein: CASSQDLGSTDTQYF. The chain is built from TRBV4-3 and TRBJ2-3; D uncertain. The CDR3 runs to 15 residues. V was trimmed by 0 bases and J by 3 bases, leaving 10 bases between them. Germline values: CDR1 LGHNA, CDR2 YSLEER.

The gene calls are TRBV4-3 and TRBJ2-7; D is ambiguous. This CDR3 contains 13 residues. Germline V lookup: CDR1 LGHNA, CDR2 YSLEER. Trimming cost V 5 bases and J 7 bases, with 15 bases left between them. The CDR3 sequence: CASSSQFGWEQYF. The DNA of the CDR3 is TGCGCCAGCAGCTCCCAGTTTGGCTGGGAGCAGTACTTC.

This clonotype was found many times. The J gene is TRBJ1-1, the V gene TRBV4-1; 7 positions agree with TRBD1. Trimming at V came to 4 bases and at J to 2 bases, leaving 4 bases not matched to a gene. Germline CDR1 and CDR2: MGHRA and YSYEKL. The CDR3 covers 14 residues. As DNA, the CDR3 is TGCGCCAGCAGCCGCAGACAGGGAAACACTGAAGCTTTCTTT. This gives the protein CASSRRQGNTEAFF.

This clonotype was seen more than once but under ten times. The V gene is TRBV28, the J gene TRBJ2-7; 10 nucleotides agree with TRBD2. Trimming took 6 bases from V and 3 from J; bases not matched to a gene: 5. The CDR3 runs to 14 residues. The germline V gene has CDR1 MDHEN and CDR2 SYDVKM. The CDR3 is CASRTSGTLYEQYF. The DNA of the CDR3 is TGTGCCAGCAGAACTAGCGGGACTCTCTACGAGCAGTACTTC.

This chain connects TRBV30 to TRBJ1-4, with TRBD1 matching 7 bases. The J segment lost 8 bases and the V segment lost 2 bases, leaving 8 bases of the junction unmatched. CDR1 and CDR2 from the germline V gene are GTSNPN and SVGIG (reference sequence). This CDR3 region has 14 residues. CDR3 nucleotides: TGTGCCTGGAGTACAGGGGCTGCCGGGGAAAAACTGTTTTTT. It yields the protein CAWSTGAAGEKLFF.

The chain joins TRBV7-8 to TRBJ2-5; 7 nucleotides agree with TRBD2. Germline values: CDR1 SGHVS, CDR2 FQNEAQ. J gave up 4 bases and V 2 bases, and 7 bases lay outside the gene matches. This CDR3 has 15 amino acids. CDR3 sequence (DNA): TGTGCCAGCAGCTTAATTGGGAGGGAAGGAGAGACCCAGTACTTC. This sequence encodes CASSLIGREGETQYF.

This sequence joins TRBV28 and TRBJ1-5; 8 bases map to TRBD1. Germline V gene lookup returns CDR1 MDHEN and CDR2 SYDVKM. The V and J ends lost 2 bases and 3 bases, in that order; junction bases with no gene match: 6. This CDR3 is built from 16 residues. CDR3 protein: CASSLLTGGYNQPQHF. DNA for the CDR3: TGTGCCAGCAGTTTACTTACAGGGGGGTACAATCAGCCCCAGCATTTT.

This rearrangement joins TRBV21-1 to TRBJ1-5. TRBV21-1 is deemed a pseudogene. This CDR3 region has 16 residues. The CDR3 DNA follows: TGTGCCAGCAGCAAAGCGCGGGGTGACACCTTGAGGCCCCAGCATTTT. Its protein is CASSKARGDTLRPQHF.

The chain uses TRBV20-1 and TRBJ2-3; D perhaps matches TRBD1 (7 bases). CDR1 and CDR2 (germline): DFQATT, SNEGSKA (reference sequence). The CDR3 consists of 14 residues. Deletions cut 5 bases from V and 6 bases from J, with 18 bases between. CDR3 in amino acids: CSAAAGGPRDTQYF. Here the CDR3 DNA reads TGCAGTGCTGCCGCAGGGGGGCCGAGGGATACGCAGTATTTT.

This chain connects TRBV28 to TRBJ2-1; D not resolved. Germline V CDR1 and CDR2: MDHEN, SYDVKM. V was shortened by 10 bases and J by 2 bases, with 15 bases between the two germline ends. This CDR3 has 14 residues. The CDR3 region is CATNERSPYNEQFF. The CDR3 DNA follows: TGTGCCACCAACGAGAGGTCCCCCTACAATGAGCAGTTCTTC.

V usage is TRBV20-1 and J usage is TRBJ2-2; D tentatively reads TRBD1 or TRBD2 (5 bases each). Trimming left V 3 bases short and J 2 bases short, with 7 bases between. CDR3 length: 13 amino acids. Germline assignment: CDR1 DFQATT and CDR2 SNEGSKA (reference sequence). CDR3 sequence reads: CSASRGNTGELFF. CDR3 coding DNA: TGCAGTGCTAGTCGGGGCAACACCGGGGAGCTGTTTTTT.

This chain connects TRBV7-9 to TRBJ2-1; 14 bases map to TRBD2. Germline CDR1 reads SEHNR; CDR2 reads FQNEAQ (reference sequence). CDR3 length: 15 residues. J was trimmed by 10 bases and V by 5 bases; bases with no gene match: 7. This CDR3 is CASSLGLAGAGEQFF. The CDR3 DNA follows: TGTGCCAGCAGCCTGGGACTAGCGGGAGCAGGGGAGCAGTTCTTC.

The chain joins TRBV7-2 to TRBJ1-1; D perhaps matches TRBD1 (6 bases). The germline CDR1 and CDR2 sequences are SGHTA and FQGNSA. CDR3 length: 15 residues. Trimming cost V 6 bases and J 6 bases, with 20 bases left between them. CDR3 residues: CASRDRHGGTSEAFF. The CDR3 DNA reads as TGTGCCAGCAGGGACAGACATGGAGGGACATCTGAAGCTTTCTTT.

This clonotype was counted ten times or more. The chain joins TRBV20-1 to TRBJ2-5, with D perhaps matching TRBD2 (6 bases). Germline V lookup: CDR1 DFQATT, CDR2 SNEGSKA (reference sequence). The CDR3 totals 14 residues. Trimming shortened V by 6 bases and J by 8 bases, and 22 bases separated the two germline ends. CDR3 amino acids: CSAAPPGTVSTQYF. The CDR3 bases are TGCAGTGCGGCACCTCCCGGGACTGTATCAACCCAGTACTTC.

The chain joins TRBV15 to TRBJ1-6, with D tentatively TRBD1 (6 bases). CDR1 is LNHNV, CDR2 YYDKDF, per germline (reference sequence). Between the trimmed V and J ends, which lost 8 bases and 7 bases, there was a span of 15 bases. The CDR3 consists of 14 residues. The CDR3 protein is CATSPRGRNSPLHF. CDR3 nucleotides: TGTGCCACCTCCCCCAGGGGACGGAATTCACCCCTCCACTTT. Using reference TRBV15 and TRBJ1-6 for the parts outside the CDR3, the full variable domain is DAMVIQNPRYQVTQFGKPVTLSCSQTLNHNVMYWYQQKSSQAPKLLFHYYDKDFNNEADTPDNFQSRRPNTSFCFLDIRSPGLGDTAMYLCATSPRGRNSPLHFGNGTRLTVT.

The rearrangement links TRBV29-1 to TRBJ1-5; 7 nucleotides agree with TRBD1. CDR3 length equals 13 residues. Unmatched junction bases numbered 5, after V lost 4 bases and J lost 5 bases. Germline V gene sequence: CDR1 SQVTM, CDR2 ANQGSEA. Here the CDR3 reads CSVGEGAHQPQHF. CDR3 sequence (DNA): TGCAGCGTTGGGGAGGGGGCTCATCAGCCCCAGCATTTT.

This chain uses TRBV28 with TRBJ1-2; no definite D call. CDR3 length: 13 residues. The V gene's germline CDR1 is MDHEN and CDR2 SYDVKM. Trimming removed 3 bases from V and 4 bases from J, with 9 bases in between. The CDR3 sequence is CASSFTAGYGYTF. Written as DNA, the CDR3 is TGTGCCAGCAGTTTTACAGCGGGCTATGGCTACACCTTC.